The 20 T cell receptor beta chains presented below share a single source sample, sequenced in a study of CD8 T cells in ankylosing spondylitis. One entry per CDR3 protein, called by TCRdb with MiXCR from the 5' RACE reads. The table includes 200,000 to 300,000 distinct CDR3 sequences, roughly a tenth detected once. What was sequenced was blood, either unsorted or a sorted T cell fraction (not recorded which). The receptors stem from a male donor with ankylosing spondylitis or in good health (not recorded which).

This clonotype was seen a few times. The chain carries TRBV12-3 or TRBV12-4 and TRBJ2-1, with 11 bases aligning to TRBD2. CDR3 length: 13 residues. V trimming: 3 bases; J trimming: 12 bases; junction bases outside the gene matches: 4. The DNA for the CDR3 is TGTGCCAGCAGTTTGCCTAGCGGGAGGTCGCAGTTCTTC. Its translation is CASSLPSGRSQFF.

The genes are TRBV20-1 and TRBJ2-3; possibly TRBD1 or TRBD2 for D (6 bases each). V lost 3 bases and J 0 bases, leaving 13 bases between the germline ends. This CDR3 spans 15 amino acids. Germline V gene data show CDR1 as DFQATT and CDR2 as SNEGSKA (reference sequence). The chain's CDR3 is CSASSAGHSTDTQYF. The CDR3 DNA reads TGCAGTGCTAGTTCGGCGGGACACAGCACAGATACGCAGTATTTT.

This clonotype came up many times. The chain has TRBV6-1 and TRBJ2-1; no firm D call. V lost 2 bases to trimming and J lost 4 bases, with 6 bases between them. This CDR3 spans 13 amino acids. Germline V lookup: CDR1 MNHNS, CDR2 SASEGT. For the CDR3, the DNA is TGTGCCAGCAGTGAACAAGGTTACAATGAGCAGTTCTTC. Translated: CASSEQGYNEQFF.

V is TRBV7-9 and J is TRBJ2-5, with a tentative D call TRBD2 (6 bases). Trimming removed 9 bases from V and 2 bases from J, with 16 bases in between. The CDR3 is 14 residues long. Germline V lookup: CDR1 SEHNR, CDR2 FQNEAQ (reference sequence). The chain's CDR3 is CASLGGAAQETQYF. The CDR3 bases are TGTGCCAGTCTCGGCGGGGCAGCGCAAGAGACCCAGTACTTC.

In this sample, this clonotype turned up many times. The chain is built from TRBV3-1 and TRBJ1-2; D is unresolved. V was pared by 4 bases and J by 4 bases, with 16 bases between. This CDR3 comprises 15 residues. Germline CDR1 and CDR2: LGHDT and YNNKEL (reference sequence). The CDR3 here is CASSPYSGLGYGYTF. In DNA form, the CDR3 reads TGTGCCAGCAGCCCCTATTCCGGGTTGGGCTATGGCTACACCTTC.

At least ten counts were recorded for this clonotype. The chain recombines TRBV20-1 with TRBJ2-5, with D possibly TRBD2 on 6 matching bases. The CDR3 totals 14 residues. V lost 7 bases and J 2 bases, leaving 17 bases between the germline ends. CDR1 DFQATT and CDR2 SNEGSKA come from the germline V gene (reference sequence). CDR3 amino acids: CSVIPGTGQETQYF. DNA of the CDR3: TGCAGTGTCATCCCTGGGACTGGACAAGAGACCCAGTACTTC.

This clonotype occurred many times. CDR3 region: CASSGQGDNSPLHF. The DNA for the CDR3 is TGTGCCAGCAGTGGACAGGGGGATAATTCACCCCTCCACTTT. The rearrangement links TRBV12-3 or TRBV12-4 to TRBJ1-6, with TRBD1 matching over 10 bases. J was trimmed by 5 bases and V by 5 bases; bases with no gene match: 0. The CDR3 is 14 amino acids.

Only a few counts were recorded for this clonotype. CDR3 amino acids: CASSLEGTSTEAFF. CDR3 bases: TGTGCCAGCAGCCTCGAAGGGACCTCGACTGAAGCTTTCTTT. The rearrangement links TRBV7-9 to TRBJ1-1; perhaps TRBD1 as D (5 bases). Germline assignment: CDR1 SEHNR and CDR2 FQNEAQ (reference sequence). CDR3 length: 14 residues. V lost 5 bases and J 5 bases, leaving 15 bases between the germline ends. Filled out from reference TRBV7-9 and TRBJ1-1, the complete variable domain reads DTGVSQNPRHKITKRGQNVTFRCDPISEHNRLYWYRQTLGQGPEFLTYFQNEAQLEKSRLLSDRFSAERPKGSFSTLEIQRTEQGDSAMYLCASSLEGTSTEAFFGQGTRLTVV.

This clonotype was observed at least ten times. The V and J genes are TRBV7-9 and TRBJ2-3; 13 bases align to TRBD2. This CDR3 contains 15 residues. Germline lookup yields CDR1 SEHNR and CDR2 FQNEAQ (reference sequence). V was pared by 2 bases and J by 5 bases, with 1 base of the junction left unmatched. The CDR3: CASSLRTSGGDTQYF. The DNA of the CDR3 is TGTGCCAGCAGCTTAAGGACTAGCGGGGGAGATACGCAGTATTTT. Variable domain in full (rest from reference TRBV7-9 and TRBJ2-3): DTGVSQNPRHKITKRGQNVTFRCDPISEHNRLYWYRQTLGQGPEFLTYFQNEAQLEKSRLLSDRFSAERPKGSFSTLEIQRTEQGDSAMYLCASSLRTSGGDTQYFGPGTRLTVL.

With respect to this clonotype: A much larger clonotype is one base distant, so this may be a read error. This chain links TRBV20-1 with TRBJ2-3; tentative D call: TRBD1 (5 bases). The J call is doubtful: the DNA matches TRBJ1-5 better. Per germline, CDR1 DFQATT and CDR2 SNEGSKA (reference sequence). The CDR3 is made up of 11 amino acids. DNA of the CDR3: TGCAGTGCTCCGCAGGGAGATACGCAGCATTTT. It encodes CSAPQGDTQHF.

This clonotype was seen many times. The chain carries TRBV7-2 and TRBJ2-2; 12 bases are shared with TRBD1. V lost 5 bases, J lost 6 bases, and 4 bases stayed unmatched. This CDR3 has 15 amino acids. Germline values: CDR1 SGHTA, CDR2 FQGNSA. CDR3 bases: TGTGCCAGCAGCCTTGGGACAGGGGGCTCCGGGGAGCTGTTTTTT. This sequence encodes CASSLGTGGSGELFF.

This clonotype occurred many times. The V call is TRBV12-3 or TRBV12-4, the J call TRBJ1-1; maybe TRBD1 (5 bases). The CDR3 length is 13 residues. The V gene lost 6 bases and the J gene lost 4 bases, with 12 bases spanning the gap. The CDR3 coding sequence is TGTGCCAGCAGGGTCGGGGGGATCACTGAAGCTTTCTTT. Protein: CASRVGGITEAFF.

This clonotype has ten or more counts. The V and J genes are TRBV20-1 and TRBJ2-1; TRBD2 is a possible D gene (6 bases). Deletions cut 1 base from V and 0 bases from J, with 16 bases between. This CDR3 has 17 residues. Germline loops: CDR1 DFQATT, CDR2 SNEGSKA (reference sequence). Here the CDR3 DNA reads TGCAGTGCTAGAGGTTCGACTGGACTAAGCTCCTACAATGAGCAGTTCTTC. Encoded protein: CSARGSTGLSSYNEQFF.

This clonotype turned up a few times. The V call is TRBV6-5, the J call TRBJ1-1; D unclear. CDR1 is MNHEY and CDR2 is SVGAGI in the germline V gene. The V and J ends lost 5 bases and 11 bases respectively, with 15 bases between them. This CDR3 is 12 amino acids long. The CDR3 region is CASSGMEMRAFF. In DNA, the CDR3 is TGTGCCAGCAGTGGAATGGAAATGCGGGCTTTCTTT.

In its sample, this clonotype was seen many times. The rearrangement uses TRBV4-2 and TRBJ2-1; 7 nucleotides agree with TRBD1. The length of the CDR3 is 16 residues. The V segment lost 3 bases and the J segment 3 bases; nucleotides outside the gene matches: 8. Looked up from germline, CDR1 is LGHNA and CDR2 is YNFKEQ. As DNA, the CDR3 is TGTGCCAGCAGCCAGCCCGGGACAGCTAACTACAATGAGCAGTTCTTC. The encoded protein is CASSQPGTANYNEQFF.

This clonotype was picked up many times. The chain recombines TRBV5-1 with TRBJ2-3; possibly TRBD2 for D (5 bases). Germline V gene lookup returns CDR1 SGHRS and CDR2 YFSETQ. This CDR3 is built from 16 residues. The V gene lost 4 bases and the J gene lost 2 bases, with 17 bases spanning the gap. CDR3 in DNA: TGCGCCAGCAGCATTCTCTCGGGAAGGGACACAGATACGCAGTATTTT. Translated, it gives CASSILSGRDTDTQYF.

This clonotype has at least ten counts. The chain couples TRBV20-1 to TRBJ2-3; 7 bases map to TRBD1. This CDR3 region has 15 residues. The V gene end was trimmed by 7 bases and the J gene end by 0 bases; junction bases not matched to a gene: 10. Germline CDR1 reads DFQATT; CDR2 reads SNEGSKA (reference sequence). The CDR3 DNA reads as TGCAGTGGCTCCATATCAGGGGGAAGCACAGATACGCAGTATTTT. Residues: CSGSISGGSTDTQYF.

This clonotype was seen ten or more times. This sequence joins TRBV12-3 or TRBV12-4 and TRBJ1-2, with TRBD1 identical over 8 bases. The CDR3 runs 13 residues. Trimming took 10 bases from V and 4 from J; bases not matched to a gene: 8. CDR3 nucleotides: TGTGCCAACAGCTCAGGGGGCTTCTATGGCTACACCTTC. Amino acids: CANSSGGFYGYTF.

This clonotype was recorded many times. The chain is built from TRBV6-1 and TRBJ2-4; D is perhaps TRBD1 (6 bases). Germline CDR1 reads MNHNS; CDR2 reads SASEGT. The CDR3 length is 13 residues. V shed 7 bases and J shed 7 bases, with 14 bases lying between them. The CDR3 loop is CASNPGTINIQYF. The CDR3 DNA reads TGTGCCAGCAATCCGGGGACAATTAACATTCAGTACTTC.

This clonotype came up many times. The chain uses TRBV27 and TRBJ1-2; D perhaps matches TRBD1 (6 bases). This CDR3 has 14 amino acids. CDR1 is MNHEY, CDR2 SMNVEV, per germline (reference sequence). Between the trimmed V and J ends, which lost 6 bases and 6 bases, there was a span of 17 bases. DNA for the CDR3: TGTGCCAGCAGCGCCGGAGGGGGAACGGATGGCTACACCTTC. This gives the protein CASSAGGGTDGYTF.